The 3 T cell receptor beta chains presented below share a single source sample, sequenced in a study of cytomegalovirus exposure and HLA in healthy donors. PCR used 60 Vbeta primers and 13 Jbeta primers. Profiled with immunoSEQ multiplex PCR; TCRdb holds only in-frame clones, not every one. The sample has under 150,000 clones, around 77% seen once; the top ten hold 5% to 6%. Sequencing used PBMCs. The receptors originated from a woman aged 25 to 39 in good health and CMV-seropositive.

The chain has TRBV12-5 and TRBJ1-5; D unclear. V lost 0 bases, J lost 0 bases, and 12 bases lay in between. There are 17 residues in the CDR3. From germline, CDR1 is LGHNT and CDR2 FRNRAP. The CDR3 loop reads CASGLVAEGYSNQPQHF. The DNA of the CDR3 is TGTGCTAGTGGTTTGGTCGCGGAAGGCTATAGCAATCAGCCCCAGCATTTT.

V usage is TRBV23-1 and J usage is TRBJ2-3; TRBD2 aligns across 11 bases. TRBV23-1 is identified as an open reading frame with a role that is uncertain. Germline trimming cut 6 bases from V and 1 base from J; bases unmatched to any gene: 9. There are 17 residues in the CDR3. In nucleotides, the CDR3 is TGCGCCAGCAGAGGGACTAGCGGAGGCCCGGGCACAGATACGCAGTATTTT. Protein sequence: CASRGTSGGPGTDTQYF.

The chain uses TRBV6-6 and TRBJ2-3; 7 positions match TRBD1. In germline, CDR1 is MNHNY, CDR2 SVGAGI (reference sequence). V dropped 5 bases and J dropped 0; count of bases not matched to a gene: 8. CDR3 length: 16 residues. The CDR3 region has the DNA TGTGCCAGCAGTCAGGGGGACGGAACTAGCACAGATACGCAGTATTTT. Protein product: CASSQGDGTSTDTQYF.